These 21 T cell receptor beta chains were sequenced from one sample in a study of molecular identifiers for immune sequencing clone quantification. TCRdb passed the PCR reads through MiXCR, listing each CDR3 protein once. The sample yields 20,000 or so distinct CDR3 sequences, 20% to 25% seen once. The sequencing sample was made of naive CD8+ T cells from blood, with Jurkat cell RNA spiked in. Subset meaning: FACS-sorted CD8+CD4-CCR7+CD45RA+ naive T cells. All receptors come from a human donor in good health. Some libraries in this study had Jurkat cell RNA spiked in.

Ten or more counts support this clonotype. The chain combines TRBV20-1 with TRBJ2-7; 14 bases agree with TRBD2. V was pared by 0 bases and J by 3 bases, with 13 bases of the junction left unmatched. This CDR3 is built from 19 residues. Germline V gives CDR1 DFQATT, CDR2 SNEGSKA (reference sequence). The CDR3 nucleotides are TGCAGTGCTAGAGATATACGAGGACTAGCGGGAGGCTCAAGCTACGAGCAGTACTTC. It codes for CSARDIRGLAGGSSYEQYF.

V and J are TRBV6-2 or TRBV6-3 and TRBJ2-3; D is tentatively TRBD1 or TRBD2 (5 bases each). Germline V gene sequence: CDR1 MNHEY, CDR2 SVGEGT. This CDR3 region has 15 residues. V lost 8 bases and J 0 bases, leaving 15 bases between the germline ends. CDR3 loop: CASGAGLASTDTQYF. The CDR3 DNA follows: TGTGCCAGCGGGGCCGGACTTGCGAGCACAGATACGCAGTATTTT.

Many counts were recorded for this clonotype. J is TRBJ2-1 and V is TRBV28; the D gene is possibly TRBD2 (6 bases). This CDR3 spans 15 amino acids. V was trimmed by 7 bases and J by 0 bases, leaving 13 bases between them. Per the germline V gene, CDR1 is MDHEN and CDR2 is SYDVKM. CDR3 residues: CASTNRENSYNEQFF. The CDR3 DNA follows: TGTGCCAGCACTAACCGGGAGAACTCCTACAATGAGCAGTTCTTC.

This clonotype was picked up many times. The chain combines TRBV28 with TRBJ1-5; the match to TRBD1 covers 7 bases. Germline CDR1 is MDHEN and CDR2 is SYDVKM. Losses at the gene ends were 5 bases for V and 5 bases for J; bases not matched to a gene: 9. The CDR3 loop spans 15 amino acids. CDR3 sequence (DNA): TGTGCCAGCAGTCCCAGGGGGGGGTTAGATCAGCCCCAGCATTTT. Protein sequence: CASSPRGGLDQPQHF.

The rearrangement uses TRBV6-2 or TRBV6-3 and TRBJ2-7; D is ambiguous. The CDR3 runs 16 residues. The germline V gene has CDR1 MNHEY and CDR2 SVGEGT. Trimming removed 0 bases at V and 2 bases at J, with 14 bases between. CDR3 nucleotide sequence: TGTGCCAGCAGTTACTCGCTTCTCGCCCTGACCTACGAGCAGTACTTC. This gives the protein CASSYSLLALTYEQYF.

The chain uses TRBV4-3 and TRBJ1-3; a weak D match, TRBD1 (5 bases). Trimming took off 0 bases at V and 4 bases at J, with 16 bases between the two ends. CDR3 length: 17 amino acids. Per the germline V gene, CDR1 is LGHNA and CDR2 is YSLEER. The CDR3 region is CASSQETTGRQGNTIYF. The CDR3 DNA sequence: TGCGCCAGCAGCCAAGAAACCACGGGACGGCAAGGAAACACCATATATTTT.

This chain uses TRBV20-1 with TRBJ2-1, with a possible D match to TRBD2 (5 bases). Germline-derived CDR1 and CDR2 are DFQATT and SNEGSKA (reference sequence). This CDR3 comprises 13 residues. V lost 4 bases to trimming and J lost 0 bases, with 7 bases between them. The CDR3 coding sequence is TGCAGTGCTAAGGCGGGCTCCTACAATGAGCAGTTCTTC. It translates to CSAKAGSYNEQFF.

This clonotype was picked up many times. The chain uses TRBV4-3 and TRBJ2-7; D possibly corresponds to TRBD1 (5 bases). CDR1 and CDR2 (germline): LGHNA, YSLEER. Trimming pared 1 base from V and 3 bases from J, leaving 10 bases between. The CDR3 runs to 14 residues. In nucleotides, the CDR3 is TGCGCCAGCAGCCAAGGCAGGGTTAGCTACGAGCAGTACTTC. This sequence encodes CASSQGRVSYEQYF.

There are a few counts of this clonotype. The chain is built from TRBV12-3 or TRBV12-4 and TRBJ2-3; D not certain. The CDR3 is made up of 17 amino acids. V was clipped by 1 base and J by 2 bases, with 16 bases between them. CDR3 region: CASSLGLGPLITDTQYF. The CDR3 region has the DNA TGTGCCAGCAGTTTAGGGTTGGGCCCGCTAATCACAGATACGCAGTATTTT.

The gene calls are TRBV6-5 and TRBJ2-1; unclear D gene. CDR1 MNHEY and CDR2 SVGAGI come from the germline V gene. The CDR3 is 11 amino acids. Trimming left V 7 bases short and J 4 bases short, with 5 bases between. CDR3 DNA sequence: TGTGCCAGCACCCTTTACAATGAGCAGTTCTTC. Amino acids: CASTLYNEQFF.

This clonotype was seen a few times. The chain joins TRBV5-1 to TRBJ2-1; 15 bases map to TRBD2. Germline CDR1 reads SGHRS; CDR2 reads YFSETQ. The CDR3 is made up of 19 amino acids. The V segment lost 3 bases and the J segment 6 bases; nucleotides outside the gene matches: 13. Written as DNA, the CDR3 is TGCGCCAGCAGCTCCGCCGGGACTAGCGGGAGGCCCTACCCCAATGAGCAGTTCTTC. Translated, it gives CASSSAGTSGRPYPNEQFF. Supplemented by reference TRBV5-1 and TRBJ2-1, the full variable domain reads KAGVTQTPRYLIKTRGQQVTLSCSPISGHRSVSWYQQTPGQGLQFLFEYFSETQRNKGNFPGRFSGRQFSNSRSEMNVSTLELGDSALYLCASSSAGTSGRPYPNEQFFGPGTRLTVL.

The table lists this clonotype with a count of one. The chain combines TRBV28 with TRBJ2-1; a possible D gene is TRBD2 (5 bases). V lost 1 base and J lost 0, with 10 bases in between. The CDR3 extends over 16 amino acids. In germline, CDR1 is MDHEN, CDR2 SYDVKM. CDR3 bases: TGTGCCAGCAGTTTATTCGGCGGAGGCTCCTACAATGAGCAGTTCTTC. This codes for CASSLFGGGSYNEQFF. Complete variable domain (other parts from reference TRBV28 and TRBJ2-1): DVKVTQSSRYLVKRTGEKVFLECVQDMDHENMFWYRQDPGLGLRLIYFSYDVKMKEKGDIPEGYSVSREKKERFSLILESASTNQTSMYLCASSLFGGGSYNEQFFGPGTRLTVL.

The chain joins TRBV7-2 to TRBJ2-2; D uncertain. The CDR3 sequence is 14 residues long. Per the germline V gene, CDR1 is SGHTA and CDR2 is FQGNSA. Trimming stripped 0 bases from V and 5 bases from J, with 7 bases between. CDR3 DNA: TGTGCCAGCAGCTTAGCGGGTGGAACCGGGGAGCTGTTTTTT. Translation: CASSLAGGTGELFF. Full variable domain (rest looked up from reference TRBV7-2 and TRBJ2-2): GAGVSQSPSNKVTEKGKDVELRCDPISGHTALYWYRQSLGQGLEFLIYFQGNSAPDKSGLPSDRFSAERTGGSVSTLTIQRTQQEDSAVYLCASSLAGGTGELFFGEGSRLTVL.

This clonotype occurred once. A much larger clone lies a single base off, so this may be a read error. The chain joins TRBV13 to TRBJ2-5; D not resolved. The germline V gene encodes CDR1 PRHDT and CDR2 FYEKMQ (reference sequence). The CDR3 sequence is 13 residues long. CDR3 loop: CACSLEREETQYF. The DNA of the CDR3 is TGTGCCTGCAGCTTAGAGCGAGAAGAGACCCAGTACTTC.

This clonotype was seen repeatedly, ten times or more. This chain uses TRBV14 with TRBJ2-3; 9 bases align to TRBD2. The length of the CDR3 is 16 residues. Trimming at V came to 0 bases and at J to 5 bases, leaving 6 bases not matched to a gene. CDR1 and CDR2 (germline): SGHDN, FVKESK. The CDR3: CASSQDSLAGRDTQYF. DNA for the CDR3: TGTGCCAGCAGCCAAGATTCGCTAGCGGGACGAGATACGCAGTATTTT.

This clonotype came up many times. CDR3 in amino acids: CASSQGGSQPQHF. DNA of the CDR3: TGTGCCAGCAGCCAAGGGGGGAGTCAGCCCCAGCATTTT. The V and J genes are TRBV14 and TRBJ1-5; possibly TRBD1 for D (5 bases). Germline values: CDR1 SGHDN, CDR2 FVKESK. This CDR3 is 13 amino acids long. V was pared by 1 base and J by 6 bases, with 7 bases between.

This sequence joins TRBV12-3 or TRBV12-4 and TRBJ1-1; D possibly corresponds to TRBD1 (5 bases). The CDR3 is made up of 15 amino acids. Deletions cut 3 bases from V and 0 bases from J, with 11 bases between. The CDR3 DNA follows: TGTGCCAGCAGTTTTTCAGGGTGGGTGAACACTGAAGCTTTCTTT. This codes for CASSFSGWVNTEAFF.

This clonotype occurred once. The rearrangement joins TRBV28 to TRBJ1-5; D gene uncertain. The V end lost 3 bases, the J end lost 3 bases, and 9 bases lay between the germline ends. The germline V gene has CDR1 MDHEN and CDR2 SYDVKM. The CDR3 contains 14 residues. Written as DNA, the CDR3 is TGTGCCAGCAGTTTCTCCGGGGTCAATCAGCCCCAGCATTTT. Its protein product is CASSFSGVNQPQHF.

This clonotype was observed a few times. This chain joins TRBV27 and TRBJ1-2; D perhaps matches TRBD1 (6 bases). V shed 6 bases and J shed 4 bases, with 18 bases lying between them. The CDR3 contains 15 residues. CDR1 MNHEY and CDR2 SMNVEV come from the germline V gene (reference sequence). The CDR3 sequence: CASSLRQDNPYGYTF. For the CDR3, the DNA is TGTGCCAGCAGCCTTAGACAGGACAATCCCTATGGCTACACCTTC.

In its sample, this clonotype is medium-sized. The chain recombines TRBV5-6 with TRBJ2-7; 10 bases are a match to TRBD1. The CDR3 extends over 13 amino acids. The germline V gene has CDR1 SGHDT and CDR2 YYEEEE. Losses at the gene ends were 6 bases for V and 6 bases for J; bases not matched to a gene: 6. CDR3 amino acids: CASTWDRGGEQYF. The CDR3 DNA sequence: TGTGCCAGCACCTGGGACAGGGGTGGCGAGCAGTACTTC.

This clonotype was seen ten or more times. The gene calls are TRBV4-1 and TRBJ2-5; 7 bases match TRBD1. The V gene end was trimmed by 2 bases and the J gene end by 5 bases; junction bases not matched to a gene: 2. The CDR3 extends over 13 amino acids. Germline CDR1 reads MGHRA; CDR2 reads YSYEKL. CDR3 in amino acids: CASSQNRGETQYF. DNA for the CDR3: TGCGCCAGCAGCCAAAACAGGGGCGAGACCCAGTACTTC.